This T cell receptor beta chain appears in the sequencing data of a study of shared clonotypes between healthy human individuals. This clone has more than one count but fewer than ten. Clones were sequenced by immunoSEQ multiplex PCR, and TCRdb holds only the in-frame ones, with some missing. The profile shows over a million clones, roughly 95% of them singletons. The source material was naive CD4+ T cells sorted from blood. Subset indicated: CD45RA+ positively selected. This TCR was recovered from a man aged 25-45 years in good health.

The CDR3 is CATKPQGPTDTQYF. DNA of the CDR3: TGTGCCACAAAGCCCCAGGGACCCACAGATACGCAGTATTTT. The chain uses TRBV2 and TRBJ2-3; D tentatively fits TRBD1 or TRBD2 (5 bases each). The germline V and J ends were trimmed by 10 bases and 2 bases, with 16 bases remaining between them. The CDR3 consists of 14 residues. The germline V gene has CDR1 SNHLY and CDR2 FYNNEI.